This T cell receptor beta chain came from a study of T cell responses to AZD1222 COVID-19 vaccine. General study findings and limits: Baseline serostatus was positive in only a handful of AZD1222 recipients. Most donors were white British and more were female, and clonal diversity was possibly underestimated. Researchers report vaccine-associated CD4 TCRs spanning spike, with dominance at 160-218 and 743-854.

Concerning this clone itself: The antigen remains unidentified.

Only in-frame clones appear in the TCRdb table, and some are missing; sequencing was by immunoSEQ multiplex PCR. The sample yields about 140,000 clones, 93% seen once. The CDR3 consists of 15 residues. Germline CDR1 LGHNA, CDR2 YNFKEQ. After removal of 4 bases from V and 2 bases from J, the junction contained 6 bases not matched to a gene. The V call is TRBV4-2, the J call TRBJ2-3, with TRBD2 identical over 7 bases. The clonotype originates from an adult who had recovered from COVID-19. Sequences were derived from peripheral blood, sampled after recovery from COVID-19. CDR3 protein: CASSPRRGYTDTQYF. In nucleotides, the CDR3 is TGTGCCAGCAGCCCTAGGCGGGGGTACACAGATACGCAGTATTTT.